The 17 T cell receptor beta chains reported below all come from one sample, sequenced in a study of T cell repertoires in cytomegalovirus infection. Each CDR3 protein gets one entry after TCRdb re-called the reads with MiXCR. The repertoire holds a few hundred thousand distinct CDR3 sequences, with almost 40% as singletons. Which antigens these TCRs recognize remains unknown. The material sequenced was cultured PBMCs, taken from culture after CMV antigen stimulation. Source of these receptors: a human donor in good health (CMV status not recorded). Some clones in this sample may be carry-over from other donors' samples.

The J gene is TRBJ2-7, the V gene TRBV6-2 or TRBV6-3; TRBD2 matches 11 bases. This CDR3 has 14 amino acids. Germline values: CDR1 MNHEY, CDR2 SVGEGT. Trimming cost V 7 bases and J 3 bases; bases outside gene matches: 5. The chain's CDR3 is CASKSGTSGYEQYF. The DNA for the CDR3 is TGTGCCAGCAAGTCGGGGACTAGCGGCTACGAGCAGTACTTC.

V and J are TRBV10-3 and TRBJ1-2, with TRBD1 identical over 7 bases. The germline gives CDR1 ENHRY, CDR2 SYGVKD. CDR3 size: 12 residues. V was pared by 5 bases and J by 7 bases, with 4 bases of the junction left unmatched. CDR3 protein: CAISRTGRGYTF. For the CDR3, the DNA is TGTGCCATCAGTCGGACAGGTCGTGGCTACACCTTC.

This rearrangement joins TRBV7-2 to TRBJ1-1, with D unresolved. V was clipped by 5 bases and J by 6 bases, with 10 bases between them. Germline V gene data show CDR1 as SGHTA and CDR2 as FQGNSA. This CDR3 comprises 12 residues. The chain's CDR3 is CASSPVGAEAFF. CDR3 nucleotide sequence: TGTGCCAGCAGCCCAGTCGGGGCTGAAGCTTTCTTT.

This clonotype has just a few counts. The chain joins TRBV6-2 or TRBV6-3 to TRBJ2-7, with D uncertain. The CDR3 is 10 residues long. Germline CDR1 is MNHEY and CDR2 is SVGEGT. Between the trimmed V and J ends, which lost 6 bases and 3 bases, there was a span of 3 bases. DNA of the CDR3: TGTGCCAGCAGCAACTACGAGCAGTACTTC. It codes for CASSNYEQYF.

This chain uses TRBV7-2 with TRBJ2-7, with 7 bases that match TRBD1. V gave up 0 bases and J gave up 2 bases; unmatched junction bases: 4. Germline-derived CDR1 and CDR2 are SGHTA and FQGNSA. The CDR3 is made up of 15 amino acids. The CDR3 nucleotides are TGTGCCAGCAGCTTAGCGGGACAGACCGCCTACGAGCAGTACTTC. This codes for CASSLAGQTAYEQYF.

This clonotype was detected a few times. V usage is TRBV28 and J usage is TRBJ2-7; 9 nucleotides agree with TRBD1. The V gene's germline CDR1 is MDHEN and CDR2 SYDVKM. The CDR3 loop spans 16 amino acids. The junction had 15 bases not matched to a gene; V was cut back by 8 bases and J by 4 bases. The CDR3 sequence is CASGSLGTGITYEQYF. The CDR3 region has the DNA TGTGCCAGCGGCTCACTGGGGACAGGGATTACATACGAGCAGTACTTC.

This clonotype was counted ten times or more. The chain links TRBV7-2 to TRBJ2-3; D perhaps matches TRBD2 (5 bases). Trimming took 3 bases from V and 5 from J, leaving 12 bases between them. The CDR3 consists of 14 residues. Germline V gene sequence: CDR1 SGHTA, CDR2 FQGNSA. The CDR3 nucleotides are TGTGCCAGCAGCTTGGGTGGGAGTATAGATACGCAGTATTTT. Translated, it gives CASSLGGSIDTQYF.

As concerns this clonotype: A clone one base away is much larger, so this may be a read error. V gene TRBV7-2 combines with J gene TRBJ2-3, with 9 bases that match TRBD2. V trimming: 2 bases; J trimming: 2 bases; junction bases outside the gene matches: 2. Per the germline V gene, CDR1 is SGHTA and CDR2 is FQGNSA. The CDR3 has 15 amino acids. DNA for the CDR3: TGTGCCAGCAGCTTAAGACTAGCGGACACAGATACGCAGTATTTT. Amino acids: CASSLRLADTDTQYF.

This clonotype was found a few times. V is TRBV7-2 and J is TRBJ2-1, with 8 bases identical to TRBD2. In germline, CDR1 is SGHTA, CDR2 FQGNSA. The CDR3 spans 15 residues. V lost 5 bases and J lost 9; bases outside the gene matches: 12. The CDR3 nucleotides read TGTGCCAGCAGCGTCCCGGGACTAGGGCTCTCTGAGCAGTTCTTC. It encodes CASSVPGLGLSEQFF.

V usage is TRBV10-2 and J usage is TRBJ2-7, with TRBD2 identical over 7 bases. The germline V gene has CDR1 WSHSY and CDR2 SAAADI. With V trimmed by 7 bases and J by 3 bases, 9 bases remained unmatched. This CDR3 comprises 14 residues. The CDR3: CASKKAGVNYEQYF. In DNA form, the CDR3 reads TGCGCCAGCAAGAAGGCGGGGGTGAACTACGAGCAGTACTTC.

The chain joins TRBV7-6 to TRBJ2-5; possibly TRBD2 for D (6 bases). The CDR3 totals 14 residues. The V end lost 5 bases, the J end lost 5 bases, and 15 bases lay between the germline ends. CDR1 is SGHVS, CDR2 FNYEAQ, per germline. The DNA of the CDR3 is TGTGCCAGCAGCCATATACTAGCCTGGGAGACCCAGTACTTC. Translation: CASSHILAWETQYF.

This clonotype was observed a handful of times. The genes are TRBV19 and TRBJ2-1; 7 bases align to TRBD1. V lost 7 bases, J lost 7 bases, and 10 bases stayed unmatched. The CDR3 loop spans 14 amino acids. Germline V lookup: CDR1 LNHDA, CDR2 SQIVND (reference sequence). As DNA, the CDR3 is TGTGCCAGTACCAGGGCGGCAGGGGGAAATGAGCAGTTCTTC. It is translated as CASTRAAGGNEQFF.

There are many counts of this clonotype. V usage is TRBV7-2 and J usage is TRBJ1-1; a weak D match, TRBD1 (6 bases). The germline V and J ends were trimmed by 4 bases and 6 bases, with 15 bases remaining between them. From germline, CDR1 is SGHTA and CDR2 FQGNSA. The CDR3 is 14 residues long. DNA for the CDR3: TGTGCCAGCAGCTCAGGGCGGGGGCTGTCTGAAGCTTTCTTT. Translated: CASSSGRGLSEAFF.

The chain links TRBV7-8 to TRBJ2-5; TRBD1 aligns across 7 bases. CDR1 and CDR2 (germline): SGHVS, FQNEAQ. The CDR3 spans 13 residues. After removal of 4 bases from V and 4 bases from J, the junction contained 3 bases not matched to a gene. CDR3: CASSSGQSETQYF. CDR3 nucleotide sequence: TGTGCCAGCAGCTCGGGACAGTCAGAGACCCAGTACTTC.

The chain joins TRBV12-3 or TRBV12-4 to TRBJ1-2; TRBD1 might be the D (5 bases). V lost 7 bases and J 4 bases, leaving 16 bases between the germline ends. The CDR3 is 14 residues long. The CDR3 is CASIGTPGVYGYTF. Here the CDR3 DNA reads TGTGCCAGCATCGGGACCCCGGGGGTCTATGGCTACACCTTC.

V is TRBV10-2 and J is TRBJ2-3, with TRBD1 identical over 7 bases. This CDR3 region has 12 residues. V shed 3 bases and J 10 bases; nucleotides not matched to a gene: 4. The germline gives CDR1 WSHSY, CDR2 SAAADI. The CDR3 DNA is TGCGCCAGCAGTGAATCGGGGACAGCGCAGTATTTT. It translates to CASSESGTAQYF.

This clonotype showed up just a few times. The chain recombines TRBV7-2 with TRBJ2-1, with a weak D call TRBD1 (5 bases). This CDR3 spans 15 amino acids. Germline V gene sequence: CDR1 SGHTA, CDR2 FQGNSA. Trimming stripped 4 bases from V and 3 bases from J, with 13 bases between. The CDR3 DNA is TGTGCCAGCAGCTCCGACAGATTCCTCTACAATGAGCAGTTCTTC. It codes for CASSSDRFLYNEQFF.